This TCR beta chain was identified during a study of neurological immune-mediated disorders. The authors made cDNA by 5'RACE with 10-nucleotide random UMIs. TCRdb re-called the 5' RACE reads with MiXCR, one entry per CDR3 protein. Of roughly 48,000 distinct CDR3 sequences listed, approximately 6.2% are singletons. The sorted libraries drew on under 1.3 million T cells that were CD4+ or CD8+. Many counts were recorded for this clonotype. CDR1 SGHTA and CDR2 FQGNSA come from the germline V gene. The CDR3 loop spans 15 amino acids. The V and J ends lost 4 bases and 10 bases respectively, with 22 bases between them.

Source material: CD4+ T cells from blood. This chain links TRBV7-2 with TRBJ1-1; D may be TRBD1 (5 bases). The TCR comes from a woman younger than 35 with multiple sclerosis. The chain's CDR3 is CASSSQTVGPQGAFF. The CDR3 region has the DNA TGTGCCAGCAGCTCCCAGACGGTGGGCCCCCAGGGAGCTTTCTTT.